This entry lists 11 T cell receptor beta chains sequenced from one sample in a study of early T cells in non-severe SARS-CoV-2 infection. TCRdb fed the 5' RACE reads into MiXCR, producing one record per CDR3 protein. The table shows nearly 110,000 distinct CDR3 sequences, with around 10% occurring only once. Input material: whole blood. These receptors came from an adult who was a healthcare worker with PCR-confirmed SARS-CoV-2 infection or an uninfected control (not recorded which).

This clonotype came up many times. The chain has TRBV20-1 and TRBJ2-7; the match to TRBD2 covers 14 bases. The CDR3 has 17 amino acids. Germline CDR1 DFQATT, CDR2 SNEGSKA (reference sequence). V shed 5 bases, J shed 4 bases, and the junction held 13 bases outside the gene matches. The CDR3 bases are TGCAGTGCTCCCGGGACTAGCGGGAGTCCCCACTATTACGAGCAGTACTTC. As protein: CSAPGTSGSPHYYEQYF.

In DNA, the CDR3 is TGTGCCAGCAGTTACCCAGTTCGAGCCTACGAGCAGTACTTC. This sequence encodes CASSYPVRAYEQYF. This chain joins TRBV6-5 and TRBJ2-7; the D is unclear. The V and J ends lost 2 bases and 2 bases respectively, with 10 bases between them. The CDR3 length is 14 residues. Germline CDR1 and CDR2: MNHEY and SVGAGI.

This clonotype occurred many times. V gene TRBV6-5 combines with J gene TRBJ2-1; the match to TRBD1 covers 7 bases. CDR1 MNHEY and CDR2 SVGAGI come from the germline V gene. Trimming at V came to 0 bases and at J to 8 bases, leaving 13 bases not matched to a gene. CDR3 length: 17 residues. The CDR3 sequence is CASSYSVFRGSGDEQFF. As DNA, the CDR3 is TGTGCCAGCAGTTACTCCGTTTTCAGGGGGTCTGGGGATGAGCAGTTCTTC.

This clonotype was found many times. The chain employs TRBV10-3 and TRBJ2-7, with D possibly TRBD1 on 5 matching bases. Trimming took 6 bases from V and 4 from J, leaving 28 bases between them. The germline CDR1 and CDR2 sequences are ENHRY and SYGVKD. The CDR3 runs to 18 residues. The CDR3 coding sequence is TGTGCCATCAGATCCGAAATCAGCCGACAGAACGATTTTTACGAGCAGTACTTC. Amino acids: CAIRSEISRQNDFYEQYF.

This clonotype was detected many times. The V call is TRBV29-1, the J call TRBJ2-7; D remains unclear. The CDR3 loop spans 12 amino acids. Germline V gene data show CDR1 as SQVTM and CDR2 as ANQGSEA. Between the trimmed V and J ends, which lost 5 bases and 6 bases, there was a span of 14 bases. CDR3 in DNA: TGCAGCGTTAACACCCCCAGTGCCGAGCAGTACTTC. It codes for CSVNTPSAEQYF.

This clonotype was counted many times. V gene TRBV24-1 combines with J gene TRBJ1-1, with D maybe TRBD1 (5 bases). The length of the CDR3 is 15 residues. Per germline, CDR1 KGHDR and CDR2 SFDVKD. Trimming shortened V by 3 bases and J by 3 bases, and 13 bases separated the two germline ends. The CDR3 spells CATSDPRTGDTEAFF. As DNA, the CDR3 is TGTGCCACCAGTGATCCGAGGACGGGGGACACTGAAGCTTTCTTT.

This clonotype occurred a few times. The rearrangement uses TRBV13 and TRBJ2-1, with 12 positions matching TRBD2. The germline V gene has CDR1 PRHDT and CDR2 FYEKMQ (reference sequence). The CDR3 totals 20 residues. V gave up 1 base and J gave up 7 bases; unmatched junction bases: 17. This CDR3 reads CASSLEAPKPLAGGRNEQFF. DNA of the CDR3: TGTGCCAGCAGCTTAGAGGCCCCTAAACCTCTAGCGGGAGGGAGGAATGAGCAGTTCTTC. The complete variable domain, with remaining parts taken from reference TRBV13 and TRBJ2-1, reads AAGVIQSPRHLIKEKRETATLKCYPIPRHDTVYWYQQGPGQDPQFLISFYEKMQSDKGSIPDRFSAQQFSDYHSELNMSSLELGDSALYFCASSLEAPKPLAGGRNEQFFGPGTRLTVL.

This clonotype occurred a few times. The chain recombines TRBV5-8 with TRBJ1-4; no firm D call. The CDR3 consists of 14 residues. Germline V gene lookup returns CDR1 SGHTS and CDR2 YDEGEE. V was cut by 4 bases and J by 3 bases, with 10 bases left in between. The CDR3 nucleotides read TGTGCCAGCAGCCAAGAAGCAGCTAATGAAAAACTGTTTTTT. Translating it yields CASSQEAANEKLFF.

Ten or more counts support this clonotype. The V and J genes are TRBV7-7 and TRBJ2-3; D is perhaps TRBD2 (5 bases). Germline assignment: CDR1 SSHAT and CDR2 FNYEAQ (reference sequence). This CDR3 has 13 residues. The V end lost 3 bases, the J end lost 5 bases, and 9 bases lay between the germline ends. Here the CDR3 DNA reads TGTGCCAGCAGCTTCAGCGAGGGAGATACGCAGTATTTT. Amino acids: CASSFSEGDTQYF.

This clonotype was observed a handful of times. This chain links TRBV29-1 with TRBJ1-2, with D unclear. The CDR3 length is 14 residues. Trimming stripped 2 bases from V and 0 bases from J, with 10 bases between. CDR1 and CDR2 (germline): SQVTM, ANQGSEA. The CDR3 region has the DNA TGCAGCGTTGAAATGCAGACCACTAACTATGGCTACACCTTC. It translates to CSVEMQTTNYGYTF.

The CDR3 spells CASSATLAGTVPNEQFF. The DNA of the CDR3 is TGTGCCAGCAGCGCGACCCTTGCCGGGACCGTTCCCAATGAGCAGTTCTTC. The J gene is TRBJ2-1, the V gene TRBV13, with D possibly called TRBD1 or TRBD2 (5 bases each). The CDR3 runs to 17 residues. Germline CDR1 is PRHDT and CDR2 is FYEKMQ (reference sequence). Trimming took 5 bases from V and 6 from J, leaving 23 bases between them.